These T cell receptor beta chains were read from a single sample in a study of vaccination and CD4 T cells after COVID-19. TCRdb reanalysed the PCR reads using MiXCR and keeps one entry per CDR3 protein. Found here are over 20,000 distinct CDR3 sequences, around 40% of them singletons; the top ten hold 7.2%. Their antigens remain unidentified. Sequenced: CD4+ T cells from blood, cultured in vitro. The receptors were gathered from a human donor who had recovered from COVID-19. CDR3s include the opening cysteine and the closing phenylalanine or tryptophan. The D gene is left open where the match is weak. Where a row states a size, it is once, few, many or the class of an expanded clone; other rows omit it.

TRBJ1-6	-	TRBV11-3	-	TGTGCCAGCAGCCTCGAGGGCCCAAATTCACCCCTCCACTTT	CASSLEGPNSPLHF
TRBJ2-7	few	TRBV20-1	TRBD1	TGCAGTGCCACCGACAGGGTCCACGAGCAGTACTTC	CSATDRVHEQYF
TRBJ1-2	-	TRBV28	-	TGTGCCAGCAGTTTGGGTCAGGGAAGCTATGGCTACACCTTC	CASSLGQGSYGYTF
TRBJ2-3	-	TRBV19	TRBD2	TGTGCCAGTAGTATTAATGCGGCTAGCGGGGGCGATACGCAGTATTTT	CASSINAASGGDTQYF
TRBJ2-3	-	TRBV6-4	TRBD2	TGTGCCAGCAGTTACAGGGGGCGCGGGCTAGCGGGGGGAATCCCCCACCAGGATACGCAGTATTTT	CASSYRGRGLAGGIPHQDTQYF
TRBJ2-7	-	TRBV7-2	TRBD2	TGTGCCAGCAGCTTGGGGTCGAGCGGGGGGATCACCTACGAGCAGTACTTC	CASSLGSSGGITYEQYF
TRBJ1-1	few	TRBV27	TRBD1	TGTGCCAGCAGTTGGGACAGGGCTAAGTTAGCTGAAGCTTTCTTT	CASSWDRAKLAEAFF
TRBJ1-2	few	TRBV6-1	-	TGTGCCAGCAGCTTCCTGGACAGATCCTATGGCTACACCTTC	CASSFLDRSYGYTF
TRBJ2-5	-	TRBV7-3	-	TGTGCCAGCAGCGGGGGGGCCCAAGAGACCCAGTACTTC	CASSGGAQETQYF
TRBJ2-3	-	TRBV5-1	-	TGCGCCAGCAGCTTTAGGGGCGGCGGCACAGATACGCAGTATTTT	CASSFRGGGTDTQYF
TRBJ2-3	-	TRBV24-1	TRBD1	TGTGCCACCAGTGATCCGGACAGGTTTTCAGATACGCAGTATTTT	CATSDPDRFSDTQYF
TRBJ2-5	-	TRBV2	TRBD2	TGTGCCAGCAGTGAAGAGTCAGCGGGGGGGGCAGAGACCCAGTACTTC	CASSEESAGGAETQYF
TRBJ1-1	-	TRBV6-1	TRBD1	TGTGCCAGCAGTGAAATCTCAGGGGGAGGGACTGAAGCTTTCTTT	CASSEISGGGTEAFF
TRBJ1-5	-	TRBV7-9	TRBD1	TGTGCCAGCAGCCGGGGACAGGCGGGCAATCAGCCCCAGCATTTT	CASSRGQAGNQPQHF
TRBJ2-5	-	TRBV6-1	-	TGTGCCAGCAGAGTGGTCCACCTCAGTGAGACCCAGTACTTC	CASRVVHLSETQYF
TRBJ2-7	-	TRBV7-8	TRBD1	TGTGCCAGCAGCTTAGGGAGGACAGGGGCCTACGAGCAGTACTTC	CASSLGRTGAYEQYF
TRBJ2-4	-	TRBV27	TRBD1	TGTGCCAGCAGTTTCATAGGGGGCAATGAAAACATTCAGTACTTC	CASSFIGGNENIQYF
TRBJ1-1	-	TRBV18	-	TGTGCCAGCTCACAGGGGCACAACACTGAAGCTTTCTTT	CASSQGHNTEAFF
TRBJ2-6	few	TRBV7-6	-	TGTGCCAGCAGCTTAGTTGCTGGGGCCAACGTCCTGACTTTC	CASSLVAGANVLTF
TRBJ2-7	few	TRBV30	TRBD2	TGTGCCTGGACGGAAACCAGCGGGGTGCAGTACTTC	CAWTETSGVQYF
TRBJ1-2	-	TRBV6-1	-	TGTGCCAGCAGCCAAGGGGGGGGAAATGGCTACACCTTC	CASSQGGGNGYTF
TRBJ2-7	-	TRBV28	TRBD1	TGTGCCAGCAGTGCCCCCGGGACAGGGGGCGACGAGCAGTACTTC	CASSAPGTGGDEQYF
TRBJ2-1	-	TRBV5-6	-	TGTGCCAGCAGCAACAGGGAAGGTCTAAGGGATGAGCAGTTCTTC	CASSNREGLRDEQFF
TRBJ2-7	-	TRBV5-1	TRBD2	TGCGCCAGCAGCTTGGGGACTAGCGAGACCTACGAGCAGTACTTC	CASSLGTSETYEQYF
TRBJ2-7	few	TRBV28	TRBD2	TGTGCCAGCACCGGGGGGAGGAGGGAGCAGTACTTC	CASTGGRREQYF
TRBJ2-6	few	TRBV6-1	TRBD1	TGTGCCACCTCCCCTCGGGACAGGCCATCTGGGGCCAACGTCCTGACTTTC	CATSPRDRPSGANVLTF
TRBJ2-3	few	TRBV11-2	TRBD1	TGTGCCAGCAGCGACCCCACAGGGGCTGGGGATACGCAGTATTTT	CASSDPTGAGDTQYF
TRBJ2-5	once	TRBV20-1	TRBD2	TGCAGTGCTAGAAGTCTCTTGGGGGTAGCGGGAGTGGAGGGAGAGACCCAGTACTTC	CSARSLLGVAGVEGETQYF
TRBJ2-3	few	TRBV20-1	TRBD2	TGCAGTGCACCGCCGGGGGGTCAAGATACGCAGTATTTT	CSAPPGGQDTQYF
TRBJ1-1	few	TRBV27	TRBD1	TGTGCCAGCAGTCCGGGGACAGGGGCGGCTTTCTTT	CASSPGTGAAFF
TRBJ2-7	-	TRBV12-3/TRBV12-4	TRBD1	TGTGCCAGCAGTCGGACAGGGAGCGAGCAGTACTTC	CASSRTGSEQYF
TRBJ2-7	-	TRBV7-9	-	TGTGCCAGCAGCTTCAATGACGGGGGTTCTTACGAGCAGTACTTC	CASSFNDGGSYEQYF
TRBJ1-1	once	TRBV4-1	TRBD1	TGCGCCAGCAGCCAAGCTTGGGGGACAGGGCCGAACACTGAAGCTTTCTTT	CASSQAWGTGPNTEAFF
TRBJ2-1	-	TRBV11-3	-	TGTGCCAGCAGCTTAGGCGGCGTCTTCTCCGAGCAGTTCTTC	CASSLGGVFSEQFF
TRBJ1-1	few	TRBV10-3	-	TGTGCCATCAGTGAGTCTAGGGGGGGGCAAGGGGCTGAAGCTTTCTTT	CAISESRGGQGAEAFF
TRBJ2-7	few	TRBV20-1	-	TGCAGTGCTAGAGTTCCCACGGGCCTCGAGCAGTACTTC	CSARVPTGLEQYF
TRBJ2-5	-	TRBV5-6	TRBD2	TGTGCCAGCAGCTTTTTAGCGGGAGTGGAAGAGACCCAGTACTTC	CASSFLAGVEETQYF
TRBJ1-2	few	TRBV27	-	TGTGCCAGCAGTACCAGACCGACAGGCGTATATGGCTACACCTTC	CASSTRPTGVYGYTF
TRBJ2-3	-	TRBV20-1	TRBD1	TGCAGTGCTGAAGTGGGACAGGTCGCCACAGATACGCAGTATTTT	CSAEVGQVATDTQYF
TRBJ2-1	-	TRBV28	TRBD1	TGTGCCAGCAGTCCACAGACAGGGCGGAATGAGCAGTTCTTC	CASSPQTGRNEQFF
TRBJ2-3	few	TRBV6-4	TRBD1	TGTGCCAGCATGGGAGTGAGGGGGCGCGGCACAGATACGCAGTATTTT	CASMGVRGRGTDTQYF
TRBJ2-3	few	TRBV19	-	TGTGCCACGGTTCCAGGGCGCGCAGATACGCAGTATTTT	CATVPGRADTQYF
TRBJ2-1	-	TRBV6-1	TRBD2	TGTGCCAGCAGTGTACGACTAGCAGCAGAATACAATGAGCAGTTCTTC	CASSVRLAAEYNEQFF
TRBJ2-7	-	TRBV7-2	TRBD2	TGTGCCAGCAGCATCCCGCCTAGCGGGAGGGCCCGAGGCGAGCAGTACTTC	CASSIPPSGRARGEQYF
TRBJ1-1	few	TRBV7-9	-	TGTGCCAGCAGCTCGGTGGGGGGGAACACTGAAGCTTTCTTT	CASSSVGGNTEAFF
TRBJ2-7	few	TRBV28	TRBD1	TGTGCCAGCAGTTTATGGCCAGGGGGCTCGTACGAGCAGTACTTC	CASSLWPGGSYEQYF
TRBJ2-3	-	TRBV3-1	-	TGTGCCAGCAGCGCGAGGGGGACTAGCACAGATACGCAGTATTTT	CASSARGTSTDTQYF
TRBJ2-1	-	TRBV5-1	-	TGCGCCAGCAGCCTCCTCTCCTCCGGGACTCTCAATGAGCAGTTCTTC	CASSLLSSGTLNEQFF
TRBJ2-7	-	TRBV10-2	-	TGCGCCAGCGTGGAAGTCACGACCTCCTACGAGCAGTACTTC	CASVEVTTSYEQYF